The 14 T cell receptor beta chains below were found in one sample sequenced in a study of early T cells in non-severe SARS-CoV-2 infection. TCRdb reprocessed the 5' RACE reads with MiXCR, giving one entry per CDR3 protein. The sample holds around 77,000 distinct CDR3 sequences, about 5% seen once. The specimen was whole blood, collected at baseline. The receptors derive from an adult who was a healthcare worker with PCR-confirmed SARS-CoV-2 infection or an uninfected control (not recorded which).

The V call is TRBV3-1, the J call TRBJ2-7; TRBD2 aligns across 11 bases. Trimming cost V 3 bases and J 3 bases; bases outside gene matches: 4. From germline, CDR1 is LGHDT and CDR2 YNNKEL (reference sequence). The CDR3 totals 15 residues. CDR3 coding DNA: TGTGCCAGCAGCCAGGGACTAGCGGAGGTCTACGAGCAGTACTTC. Translating gives CASSQGLAEVYEQYF.

This clonotype was detected ten times or more. The V call is TRBV20-1, the J call TRBJ1-3; TRBD1 aligns across 8 bases. The CDR3 has 13 amino acids. V shed 6 bases, J shed 3 bases, and the junction held 4 bases outside the gene matches. Germline-derived CDR1 and CDR2 are DFQATT and SNEGSKA (reference sequence). CDR3 in amino acids: CSANDRGGNTIYF. The DNA for the CDR3 is TGCAGTGCCAACGACAGGGGTGGAAACACCATATATTTT.

This clonotype was picked up a small number of times. The chain joins TRBV7-2 to TRBJ2-1; TRBD2 matches at 8 bases. Germline V gene sequence: CDR1 SGHTA, CDR2 FQGNSA. The CDR3 totals 14 residues. V shed 3 bases and J 8 bases; nucleotides not matched to a gene: 6. The CDR3 DNA reads as TGTGCCAGCAGCTTTCAGCGGGAGCGGGATGAGCAGTTCTTC. This sequence encodes CASSFQRERDEQFF.

The chain uses TRBV5-6 and TRBJ2-6, with no clear D. Trimming shortened V by 5 bases and J by 5 bases, and 8 bases separated the two germline ends. The CDR3 consists of 13 residues. Germline CDR1 and CDR2: SGHDT and YYEEEE. CDR3 sequence (DNA): TGTGCCAGCAGTTTGTCTAGGGCCAACGTCCTGACTTTC. Protein: CASSLSRANVLTF.

The chain employs TRBV7-3 and TRBJ2-1; possible D gene TRBD1, 5 bases. V was trimmed by 2 bases and J by 12 bases, leaving 11 bases between them. Looked up from germline, CDR1 is SGHTA and CDR2 is FQGTGA. This CDR3 is 12 amino acids long. The CDR3, as DNA: TGTGCCAGCAGCTTAGGGGCAGGTGGGCAGTTCTTC. Protein: CASSLGAGGQFF.

This clonotype showed up many times. The chain recombines TRBV19 with TRBJ2-1; 7 bases are shared with TRBD2. Trimming at V came to 6 bases and at J to 7 bases, leaving 6 bases not matched to a gene. Germline V gene data show CDR1 as LNHDA and CDR2 as SQIVND (reference sequence). CDR3 size: 13 residues. As DNA, the CDR3 is TGTGCCAGTAGCTGGGACGGGAGGAATGAGCAGTTCTTC. Translation gives CASSWDGRNEQFF. Using reference TRBV19 and TRBJ2-1 for the parts outside the CDR3, the full variable domain is DGGITQSPKYLFRKEGQNVTLSCEQNLNHDAMYWYRQDPGQGLRLIYYSQIVNDFQKGDIAEGYSVSREKKESFPLTVTSAQKNPTAFYLCASSWDGRNEQFFGPGTRLTVL.

In this sample, this clonotype turned up a few times. The chain has TRBV7-2 and TRBJ1-2; TRBD1 aligns across 7 bases. V shed 3 bases and J 0 bases; nucleotides not matched to a gene: 1. This CDR3 spans 14 amino acids. The germline CDR1 and CDR2 sequences are SGHTA and FQGNSA. In DNA form, the CDR3 reads TGTGCCAGCAGCTTGGGGACAGCTAACTATGGCTACACCTTC. This gives the protein CASSLGTANYGYTF.

This clonotype was recorded many times. The chain carries TRBV7-9 and TRBJ2-7; the match to TRBD1 covers 8 bases. Losses at the gene ends were 5 bases for V and 0 bases for J; bases not matched to a gene: 9. CDR3 length equals 16 residues. Germline values: CDR1 SEHNR, CDR2 FQNEAQ (reference sequence). Written as DNA, the CDR3 is TGTGCCAGCAGCAGTCCCGGGACAGGAAGCTCCTACGAGCAGTACTTC. Translation gives CASSSPGTGSSYEQYF.

This chain joins TRBV5-1 and TRBJ1-1; a weak D match, TRBD1 (6 bases). V was trimmed by 0 bases and J by 5 bases, leaving 17 bases between them. Germline V gene lookup returns CDR1 SGHRS and CDR2 YFSETQ. The CDR3 contains 16 residues. Here the CDR3 DNA reads TGCGCCAGCAGCTTGGCCCAGGGGACGGAGGGAACTGAAGCTTTCTTT. Its protein product is CASSLAQGTEGTEAFF.

This clonotype came up many times. The rearrangement uses TRBV7-2 and TRBJ2-7; D might be TRBD1 (5 bases). Trimming removed 1 base at V and 2 bases at J, with 9 bases between. CDR1 and CDR2 from the germline V gene are SGHTA and FQGNSA. This CDR3 is built from 14 residues. The CDR3 reads CASSLGRATYEQYF. The CDR3 DNA follows: TGTGCCAGCAGCTTAGGCAGGGCGACCTACGAGCAGTACTTC. The complete variable domain, with remaining parts taken from reference TRBV7-2 and TRBJ2-7, reads GAGVSQSPSNKVTEKGKDVELRCDPISGHTALYWYRQSLGQGLEFLIYFQGNSAPDKSGLPSDRFSAERTGGSVSTLTIQRTQQEDSAVYLCASSLGRATYEQYFGPGTRLTVT.

Only a few counts were recorded for this clonotype. V is TRBV20-1 and J is TRBJ2-7, with TRBD2 matching over 13 bases. CDR1 is DFQATT, CDR2 SNEGSKA, per germline (reference sequence). The trim removed 2 bases at V and 1 base at J, leaving 2 bases unmatched. The CDR3 loop spans 15 amino acids. DNA of the CDR3: TGCAGTGCTAGAATGGGACTAGCGGGATCCTACGAGCAGTACTTC. Protein: CSARMGLAGSYEQYF.

The chain couples TRBV12-3 or TRBV12-4 to TRBJ1-1, with 7 bases identical to TRBD1. Trimming removed 7 bases from V and 6 bases from J; junction bases left unmatched: 5. The CDR3 runs 12 residues. In nucleotides, the CDR3 is TGTGCCAGCACGGGACAGAGGGCTGAAGCTTTCTTT. Amino acid sequence: CASTGQRAEAFF.

In the case of this clonotype: Since no conserved phenylalanine or tryptophan closes the CDR3, a read error is the likely cause. This chain connects TRBV30 to TRBJ2-7, with D perhaps being TRBD1 or TRBD2 (5 bases each). Germline V gene sequence: CDR1 GTSNPN, CDR2 SVGIG (reference sequence). This CDR3 contains 16 residues. Trimming took 1 base from V and 5 from J, leaving 21 bases between them. The CDR3 protein is CAWSDSGTQGSDEQYL. CDR3 nucleotides: TGTGCCTGGAGTGACTCCGGGACCCAGGGATCAGACGAGCAGTACCTC.

This clonotype was seen a handful of times. The chain joins TRBV11-2 to TRBJ2-1; tentatively, D is TRBD2 (6 bases). The V and J ends lost 6 bases and 2 bases respectively, with 8 bases between them. CDR3 length: 13 amino acids. The germline CDR1 and CDR2 sequences are SGHAT and FQNNGV. CDR3 DNA sequence: TGTGCCAGCAGGGGCGGGACCTACAATGAGCAGTTCTTC. It is translated as CASRGGTYNEQFF.